This T cell receptor beta chain came from a study of T cells after yellow fever vaccination. Study-wide results and caveats: The secondary T-cell response peaked on day 5, not day 15, but was weaker. After the booster, nearly 98% of CD4 and about nine tenths of CD8 primary-response clones were re-detected. Abundant bulk-population clonotypes could contaminate the FACS-sorted repertoires.

Germline lookup yields CDR1 SEHNR and CDR2 FQNEAQ (reference sequence). The CDR3 covers 13 residues. V lost 6 bases, J lost 2 bases, and 10 bases lay in between. This clonotype was counted only a few times. As yet, its antigen is unknown. 5'RACE template switching added a universal primer site and UMIs to TCR cDNA. TCRdb passed the 5' RACE reads through MiXCR, listing each CDR3 protein once. The data show about 60,000 distinct CDR3 sequences, approximately 6.5% seen once. This TCR was recovered from a man between 18 and 35 years old who received the YFV17D yellow fever vaccine. Sequenced material: CD8+ T cells sorted from PBMCs, taken on the day of the first yellow fever vaccination. The gene calls are TRBV7-9 and TRBJ2-5; D unresolved. The CDR3 sequence: CASSGQIQETQYF. In DNA form, the CDR3 reads TGTGCCAGCAGTGGGCAAATACAAGAGACCCAGTACTTC.